The rows below give T cell receptor beta chains drawn from one sample of a study of T cells in Graves' hyperthyroidism and ophthalmopathy. MiXCR was run by TCRdb on the multiplex PCR reads, yielding one entry per CDR3 protein. Of approximately 640,000 distinct CDR3 sequences in the sample, just under 45% were seen once. The sequenced material came from peripheral blood or thyroid tissue (not recorded which). All receptors come from an adult man with Graves' disease, either hyperthyroidism or ophthalmopathy (not recorded which). Each CDR3 is given with its conserved first and last residue. The order of the fields is J gene, V gene, clone size, D gene, CDR3 protein, CDR3 DNA. D genes are given only for firm matches. Only part of the rows carry a size: once, few, many, or a class if the clone is expanded.

J gene: TRBJ2-5
V gene: TRBV5-1
clone size: few
D gene: TRBD2
CDR3 protein: CASSSTGTSGEETQYF
CDR3 DNA: TGCGCCAGCAGCTCAACCGGGACTAGCGGGGAAGAGACCCAGTACTTC

J gene: TRBJ1-1
V gene: TRBV6-6
clone size: -
D gene: -
CDR3 protein: CASSYGGTAEAFF
CDR3 DNA: TGTGCCAGCAGTTACGGGGGGACGGCTGAAGCTTTCTTT

J gene: TRBJ2-5
V gene: TRBV7-9
clone size: many
D gene: TRBD2
CDR3 protein: CASQLAGALQETQYF
CDR3 DNA: TGTGCCAGCCAACTAGCGGGAGCCCTCCAAGAGACCCAGTACTTC

J gene: TRBJ1-2
V gene: TRBV29-1
clone size: -
D gene: TRBD1
CDR3 protein: CAWSRRQGMEGYTF
CDR3 DNA: TGTGCCTGGAGCCGGAGACAGGGTATGGAAGGCTACACCTTC

J gene: TRBJ1-1
V gene: TRBV20-1
clone size: few
D gene: -
CDR3 protein: CSARDQGQNTEAFF
CDR3 DNA: TGCAGTGCTAGAGATCAGGGGCAGAACACTGAAGCTTTCTTT

J gene: TRBJ1-2
V gene: TRBV7-9
clone size: -
D gene: -
CDR3 protein: CASSLTGGGNLYGYTF
CDR3 DNA: TGTGCCAGCAGCTTGACGGGCGGGGGAAACCTCTATGGCTACACCTTC

J gene: TRBJ1-5
V gene: TRBV6-1
clone size: few
D gene: -
CDR3 protein: CASTPIGGNNQPQHF
CDR3 DNA: TGTGCCAGCACCCCCATCGGGGGGAACAATCAGCCCCAGCATTTT

J gene: TRBJ2-7
V gene: TRBV6-6
clone size: -
D gene: -
CDR3 protein: CASSYRPFGLSYEQYF
CDR3 DNA: TGTGCCAGCAGTTACCGACCCTTCGGACTGTCCTACGAGCAGTACTTC

J gene: TRBJ1-5
V gene: TRBV12-3/TRBV12-4
clone size: many
D gene: TRBD1
CDR3 protein: CASSRTGDARQPQHF
CDR3 DNA: TGTGCCAGCAGTAGGACAGGGGACGCACGTCAGCCCCAGCATTTT

J gene: TRBJ1-1
V gene: TRBV25-1
clone size: many
D gene: -
CDR3 protein: CASSEYTGAGTEAFF
CDR3 DNA: TGTGCCAGCAGTGAATATACGGGGGCAGGGACTGAAGCTTTCTTT

J gene: TRBJ1-2
V gene: TRBV29-1
clone size: many
D gene: -
CDR3 protein: CSVAQDFYGYTF
CDR3 DNA: TGCAGCGTCGCACAGGATTTCTATGGCTACACCTTC

J gene: TRBJ1-1
V gene: TRBV7-9
clone size: once
D gene: -
CDR3 protein: CASSPYMGATEAFF
CDR3 DNA: TGTGCCAGCAGCCCGTATATGGGGGCGACTGAAGCTTTCTTT

J gene: TRBJ1-5
V gene: TRBV25-1
clone size: many
D gene: -
CDR3 protein: CASSEGLNQPQHF
CDR3 DNA: TGTGCCAGCAGTGAGGGGCTCAATCAGCCCCAGCATTTT

J gene: TRBJ1-2
V gene: TRBV10-3
clone size: -
D gene: TRBD1
CDR3 protein: CAIRGGTANYGYTF
CDR3 DNA: TGTGCCATCAGGGGGGGGACAGCGAACTATGGCTACACCTTC

J gene: TRBJ2-7
V gene: TRBV29-1
clone size: -
D gene: TRBD2
CDR3 protein: CSVRAGGISYEQYF
CDR3 DNA: TGCAGCGTGAGGGCGGGAGGCATCTCCTACGAGCAGTACTTC

J gene: TRBJ2-7
V gene: TRBV7-2
clone size: once
D gene: TRBD2
CDR3 protein: CASSTSGLAGAYEQYF
CDR3 DNA: TGTGCCAGCAGCACCTCGGGACTAGCGGGTGCCTACGAGCAGTACTTC

J gene: TRBJ2-5
V gene: TRBV7-8
clone size: few
D gene: -
CDR3 protein: CASSLMRLRTVGETQYF
CDR3 DNA: TGTGCCAGCAGCTTAATGAGGCTTAGGACCGTAGGGGAGACCCAGTACTTC

J gene: TRBJ1-1
V gene: TRBV29-1
clone size: few
D gene: TRBD1
CDR3 protein: CSVGTGSGDTEAFF
CDR3 DNA: TGCAGCGTGGGGACAGGGAGTGGGGACACTGAAGCTTTCTTT

J gene: TRBJ2-3
V gene: TRBV10-3
clone size: -
D gene: -
CDR3 protein: CAVSFSDTSTDTQYF
CDR3 DNA: TGTGCCGTGTCCTTTAGCGATACTAGCACAGATACGCAGTATTTT

J gene: TRBJ2-5
V gene: TRBV20-1
clone size: -
D gene: TRBD2
CDR3 protein: CSASPGLADETQYF
CDR3 DNA: TGCAGTGCTAGTCCCGGACTAGCGGATGAGACCCAGTACTTC

J gene: TRBJ1-5
V gene: TRBV10-3
clone size: few
D gene: -
CDR3 protein: CAISEVRPDSYSNQPQHF
CDR3 DNA: TGTGCCATCAGTGAGGTTCGCCCTGACAGTTATAGCAATCAGCCCCAGCATTTT

J gene: TRBJ1-5
V gene: TRBV7-2
clone size: -
D gene: TRBD1
CDR3 protein: CASSLEGVRGHQPQHF
CDR3 DNA: TGTGCCAGCAGCTTAGAAGGCGTCAGGGGGCATCAGCCCCAGCATTTT

J gene: TRBJ1-2
V gene: TRBV5-1
clone size: many
D gene: -
CDR3 protein: CASRPDGYGYTF
CDR3 DNA: TGTGCCAGCAGACCTGACGGTTATGGCTACACCTTC

J gene: TRBJ1-2
V gene: TRBV9
clone size: few
D gene: -
CDR3 protein: CASSVGSAYGYTF
CDR3 DNA: TGTGCCAGCAGCGTAGGGTCAGCCTATGGCTACACCTTC

J gene: TRBJ1-4
V gene: TRBV7-2
clone size: many
D gene: TRBD1
CDR3 protein: CASSLDRVDEKLFF
CDR3 DNA: TGTGCCAGCAGCCTGGACAGGGTGGATGAAAAACTGTTTTTT

J gene: TRBJ2-5
V gene: TRBV14
clone size: -
D gene: -
CDR3 protein: CASSQDRTTAKETQYF
CDR3 DNA: TGTGCCAGCAGCCAAGATCGGACGACTGCCAAGGAGACCCAGTACTTC

J gene: TRBJ1-1
V gene: TRBV20-1
clone size: few
D gene: -
CDR3 protein: CSALRDGELIEAFF
CDR3 DNA: TGCAGTGCTCTGCGGGACGGTGAATTGATTGAAGCTTTCTTT

J gene: TRBJ1-3
V gene: TRBV5-1
clone size: -
D gene: -
CDR3 protein: CASSLRQSSGNTIYF
CDR3 DNA: TGTGCCAGCAGCCTCCGACAGAGCTCTGGAAACACCATATATTTT

J gene: TRBJ2-7
V gene: TRBV24-1
clone size: -
D gene: -
CDR3 protein: CATSDADYYEQYF
CDR3 DNA: TGTGCCACCAGTGATGCGGACTATTACGAGCAGTACTTC

J gene: TRBJ1-5
V gene: TRBV2
clone size: -
D gene: -
CDR3 protein: CASSDVGGGGQPQHF
CDR3 DNA: TGTGCCAGCTCGGACGTTGGGGGGGGAGGCCAGCCCCAGCATTTT

J gene: TRBJ1-2
V gene: TRBV20-1
clone size: -
D gene: -
CDR3 protein: CSARSRDSYGYTF
CDR3 DNA: TGCAGTGCTAGATCTCGAGACAGCTATGGCTACACCTTC

J gene: TRBJ1-1
V gene: TRBV25-1
clone size: few
D gene: -
CDR3 protein: CASPRTANTEAFF
CDR3 DNA: TGTGCCAGCCCAAGGACGGCGAACACTGAAGCTTTCTTT